This T cell receptor (beta chain) is from a study of cytomegalovirus exposure and HLA in healthy donors. Overall study results and limits: In vitro, a few CMV-associated chains proved specific for CMV antigens.

This clone has only one observation. Its cognate antigen is unknown. This CDR3 has 14 residues. V shed 3 bases and J shed 0 bases, with 9 bases lying between them. Germline CDR1 PRHDT, CDR2 FYEKMQ (reference sequence). Only in-frame clones appear in the TCRdb table, and some are missing; sequencing was by immunoSEQ multiplex PCR. The table shows approximately 150,000 clones, with just under 85% occurring only once. The TCR sequence derives from a man younger than 40 in good health and CMV-seropositive. Sequencing was done on a sample of PBMCs. This chain connects TRBV13 to TRBJ2-7; possibly TRBD2 for D (5 bases). This CDR3 is CASSLGSSSYEQYF. In DNA, the CDR3 is TGTGCCAGCAGCTTGGGGAGCAGCTCCTACGAGCAGTACTTC.